This T cell receptor (beta chain) was identified during a study of OX40 agonist ivuxolimab in advanced cancers. As for the study in general: An anti-OX40 (CD134) antibody with agonistic activity, ivuxolimab, was administered to patients. Partial response was recorded in three patients: one hepatocellular carcinoma and two cutaneous melanoma cases. All patients had ivuxolimab intravenously every 2 weeks at 0.01 to 10 mg/kg.

TCRdb's copy holds only in-frame clones and misses some; the assay was immunoSEQ multiplex PCR. In the table there are over 90,000 clones, nearly 90% of which are singletons. The junction had 10 bases not matched to a gene; V was cut back by 0 bases and J by 2 bases. Germline lookup yields CDR1 LNHNV and CDR2 YYDKDF (reference sequence). This CDR3 comprises 18 residues. The sample was CD4+ or CD8+ T cells sorted from blood, taken in a trial of the OX40 agonist ivuxolimab. The gene calls are TRBV15 and TRBJ1-3; TRBD1 matches at 7 bases. This sequence was found in an adult with an advanced solid tumor such as melanoma, head and neck, liver or kidney cancer. The CDR3 loop is CATSRDAPWQGAGNTIYF. DNA of the CDR3: TGTGCCACCAGCAGAGATGCCCCCTGGCAGGGGGCTGGAAACACCATATATTTT.